These 15 T cell receptor beta chains originate from one sample sequenced in a study of blood T cell repertoires in COVID-19. Produced via immunoSEQ multiplex PCR; TCRdb's table is partial and in-frame only. Of roughly 190,000 clones in the sample, approximately 79% were seen once. Sequencing was performed on peripheral blood. The receptors were gathered from a man aged 30 to 45 with active or convalescent COVID-19.

The chain combines TRBV7-2 with TRBJ2-1; possibly TRBD2 for D (6 bases). Germline loops: CDR1 SGHTA, CDR2 FQGNSA. V was pared by 1 base and J by 9 bases, with 16 bases between. The CDR3 spans 15 residues. CDR3 bases: TGTGCCAGCAGCTTAGAGGGACTGCCCAATGGTGAGCAGTTCTTC. Protein: CASSLEGLPNGEQFF.

The rearrangement uses TRBV4-2 and TRBJ2-7, with 9 positions matching TRBD2. V shed 0 bases, J shed 4 bases, and the junction held 4 bases outside the gene matches. The CDR3 sequence is 15 residues long. Germline-derived CDR1 and CDR2 are LGHNA and YNFKEQ. CDR3 in DNA: TGTGCCAGCAGCCAAGATAGCGGGGGTGGATACGAGCAGTACGTC. As protein: CASSQDSGGGYEQYV.

The chain has TRBV19 and TRBJ1-5; no clear D gene. The CDR3 runs 15 residues. The germline gives CDR1 LNHDA, CDR2 SQIVND (reference sequence). Trimming removed 6 bases at V and 5 bases at J, with 17 bases between. The DNA for the CDR3 is TGTGCCAGTAGCGATACTCCTCCCGGGGATCAGCCCCAGCATTTT. Its translation is CASSDTPPGDQPQHF.

V usage is TRBV5-1 and J usage is TRBJ2-3; no definite D call. The V end lost 2 bases, the J end lost 3 bases, and 7 bases lay between the germline ends. Germline-derived CDR1 and CDR2 are SGHRS and YFSETQ. This CDR3 is built from 13 residues. As DNA, the CDR3 is TGCGCCAGCAGCTTTGTGGAGACAGATACGCAGTATTTT. Translation gives CASSFVETDTQYF.

This chain connects TRBV5-4 to TRBJ2-7, with a weak D call TRBD1 (5 bases). The germline V gene encodes CDR1 SGHNT and CDR2 YYREEE (reference sequence). The CDR3 loop spans 14 amino acids. V dropped 0 bases and J dropped 6 bases, with 13 bases sitting between them. CDR3 protein: CASSLDRRPGEQYV. The CDR3 nucleotides read TGTGCCAGCAGCTTGGACAGGCGACCTGGCGAGCAGTACGTC.

The chain links TRBV6-5 to TRBJ1-1; 7 bases align to TRBD1. CDR1 is MNHEY, CDR2 SVGAGI, per germline. The CDR3 loop spans 16 amino acids. J lost 8 bases, V lost 3 bases, and 15 bases had no gene match. CDR3 protein: CASSYDSGQRFEEAFF. CDR3 coding DNA: TGTGCCAGCAGTTATGATTCGGGACAGAGGTTTGAAGAAGCTTTCTTT.

The chain combines TRBV6-5 with TRBJ1-2; TRBD1 matches 7 bases. The CDR3 length is 12 residues. Germline V gene lookup returns CDR1 MNHEY and CDR2 SVGAGI. V gave up 5 bases and J gave up 7 bases; unmatched junction bases: 4. This CDR3 reads CASSQQGTGYTF. In DNA form, the CDR3 reads TGTGCCAGCAGTCAACAGGGGACTGGCTACACCTTC.

The chain links TRBV12-3 or TRBV12-4 to TRBJ2-7, with D tentatively TRBD2 (6 bases). The V end was cut by 5 bases, the J end by 3 bases, with 11 bases between. CDR3 size: 13 residues. CDR3 amino acids: CASSRQGGYEQYF. The CDR3 DNA reads TGTGCCAGCAGTCGCCAGGGAGGCTACGAGCAGTACTTC.

The CDR3 region is CATKTQGGTDTQYF. The CDR3 region has the DNA TGTGCCACGAAAACCCAGGGTGGCACAGATACGCAGTATTTT. J is TRBJ2-3 and V is TRBV19; D is perhaps TRBD1 (5 bases). Germline V gives CDR1 LNHDA, CDR2 SQIVND (reference sequence). This CDR3 has 14 residues. Between the trimmed V and J ends, which lost 10 bases and 1 base, there was a span of 15 bases.

This rearrangement joins TRBV6-2 or TRBV6-3 to TRBJ1-2, with 9 bases that match TRBD1. The V gene's germline CDR1 is MNHEY and CDR2 SVGEGT. This CDR3 spans 12 amino acids. J was trimmed by 5 bases and V by 6 bases; bases with no gene match: 1. CDR3: CASSGQGYGYTF. The CDR3 coding sequence is TGTGCCAGCAGCGGACAGGGGTATGGCTACACCTTC.

This clone was counted once. This sequence joins TRBV19 and TRBJ2-3; the D is unclear. The CDR3 consists of 14 residues. The germline gives CDR1 LNHDA, CDR2 SQIVND (reference sequence). Trimming shortened V by 1 base and J by 3 bases, and 8 bases separated the two germline ends. The DNA of the CDR3 is TGTGCCAGTAGTATAGGATCCGGGACAGATACGCAGTATTTT. Its translation: CASSIGSGTDTQYF.

The chain joins TRBV16 to TRBJ1-5; TRBD1 agrees at 7 bases. J was trimmed by 5 bases and V by 6 bases; bases with no gene match: 4. CDR3 length: 13 amino acids. Germline CDR1 reads KGHSY; CDR2 reads FQNENV. CDR3 amino acids: CASSRDSHQPQHF. CDR3 coding DNA: TGTGCCAGCAGTCGGGACAGCCATCAGCCCCAGCATTTT.

The table lists this clone with a few counts. The rearrangement joins TRBV29-1 to TRBJ2-5, with TRBD1 matching over 7 bases. Germline trimming cut 2 bases from V and 9 bases from J; bases unmatched to any gene: 12. The germline gives CDR1 SQVTM, CDR2 ANQGSEA. CDR3 length: 14 residues. In DNA, the CDR3 is TGCAGCGTTGAAACAGGGGCTCGTAATGCGGCCCAGTACTTC. Protein: CSVETGARNAAQYF. The full variable domain, with the rest looked up from reference TRBV29-1 and TRBJ2-5, is SAVISQKPSRDICQRGTSLTIQCQVDSQVTMMFWYRQQPGQSLTLIATANQGSEATYESGFVIDKFPISRPNLTFSTLTVSNMSPEDSSIYLCSVETGARNAAQYFGPGTRLLVL.

The chain is built from TRBV9 and TRBJ2-4; 8 positions match TRBD2. The J segment lost 1 base and the V segment lost 4 bases, leaving 10 bases of the junction unmatched. Germline V gene data show CDR1 as SGDLS and CDR2 as YYNGEE. The CDR3 has 17 amino acids. The CDR3 region has the DNA TGTGCCAGCAGCTCACGGGGGGGTAGCGGCGCCAAAAACATTCAGTACTTC. Protein sequence: CASSSRGGSGAKNIQYF. The full variable domain, completed using reference TRBV9 and TRBJ2-4, is DSGVTQTPKHLITATGQRVTLRCSPRSGDLSVYWYQQSLDQGLQFLIQYYNGEERAKGNILERFSAQQFPDLHSELNLSSLELGDSALYFCASSSRGGSGAKNIQYFGAGTRLSVL.

The chain uses TRBV5-4 and TRBJ2-1; TRBD1 aligns across 8 bases. Germline V gene lookup returns CDR1 SGHNT and CDR2 YYREEE (reference sequence). Trimming removed 3 bases from V and 0 bases from J; junction bases left unmatched: 8. The CDR3 spans 17 residues. The CDR3 protein is CASSSGDRLGSYNEQFF. In DNA form, the CDR3 reads TGTGCCAGCAGCTCGGGGGACAGGTTGGGCTCCTACAATGAGCAGTTCTTC.